The present T cell receptor (beta chain) was sequenced within a study of cytomegalovirus exposure and HLA in healthy donors. PCR amplification relied on 60 Vbeta primers (plus 13 Jbeta primers). Sequenced by immunoSEQ multiplex PCR; TCRdb stores in-frame clones only, minus some. Here the sample spans more than 110,000 clones, more than 75% being singletons. The CDR3 is 15 amino acids. The J segment lost 1 base and the V segment lost 5 bases, leaving 5 bases of the junction unmatched. Germline CDR1 and CDR2: MNHEY and SVGAGI. This sequence joins TRBV6-5 and TRBJ2-5; TRBD1 agrees at 9 bases. The sequenced sample consisted of PBMCs. The receptor was isolated from a female donor in good health and CMV-seronegative. The CDR3 is CASSPGTGLQETQYF. CDR3 nucleotides: TGTGCCAGCAGTCCCGGGACAGGGCTCCAAGAGACCCAGTACTTC.